The clone carrying this TCR beta chain was counted between two and nine times. The antigen is undetermined. These data come from a study of T cell responses to AZD1222 COVID-19 vaccine. Findings and limits, study-wide: Researchers report vaccine-associated CD4 TCRs spanning spike, with dominance at 160-218 and 743-854. Recipients of AZD1222 seropositive at baseline numbered only five or six.

CDR3 length: 15 amino acids. The germline V gene encodes CDR1 SQVTM and CDR2 ANQGSEA. Trimming took 2 bases from V and 5 from J; bases not matched to a gene: 3. Clones were read by immunoSEQ multiplex PCR, and TCRdb kept only the in-frame ones, dropping some. The sample shows 150,000 or so clones, approximately 91% of them seen only once. The chain carries TRBV29-1 and TRBJ2-5, with 15 bases lining up with TRBD2. Sequencing used peripheral blood, obtained on day 0 of AZD1222 vaccination. The TCR comes from an adult in good health. The CDR3 DNA reads TGCAGCGTTGAATGGGGACTAGCGGGAGGTGAGACCCAGTACTTC. Translation gives CSVEWGLAGGETQYF.